These T cell receptor beta chains were read from a single sample in a study of spatial heterogeneity in lung cancer. TCRdb fed the 5' RACE reads into MiXCR, producing one record per CDR3 protein. The sample lists fewer than 15,000 distinct CDR3 sequences; more than 3% were seen once. The sample here was lung tumor tissue, taken at surgery. The receptors originated from a male donor with early-stage non-small cell lung cancer. CDR3s include the opening cysteine and the closing phenylalanine or tryptophan. Fields, in order: D gene, clone size, V gene, J gene, CDR3 protein, CDR3 DNA. The D gene is left open where the match is weak. The size of a clone is reported for some rows only, either as once, few or many, or as a class for expanded clones.

>.|many|TRBV5-6|TRBJ1-3
CASSQEVDAISGNTIYF
TGTGCCAGCAGCCAAGAGGTGGACGCGATCTCTGGAAACACCATATATTTT
>.|few|TRBV30|TRBJ2-5
CAWSVQRQETQYF
TGTGCCTGGAGTGTACAGCGGCAAGAGACCCAGTACTTC
>.|many|TRBV12-3/TRBV12-4|TRBJ2-2
CASSHPGQPEANTGELFF
TGTGCCAGCAGTCACCCGGGACAACCGGAAGCGAACACCGGGGAGCTGTTTTTT
>.|many|TRBV6-5|TRBJ1-5
CASSYSVGSNQPQHF
TGTGCCAGCAGTTACTCGGTTGGGAGCAATCAGCCCCAGCATTTT
>.|many|TRBV3-1|TRBJ1-5
CASSQGSTAADQPQHF
TGTGCCAGCAGCCAAGGTTCTACGGCGGCGGATCAGCCCCAGCATTTT
>.|hyperexpanded|TRBV4-1|TRBJ2-7
CASSQVYRDYEQYF
TGCGCCAGCAGCCAAGTTTACCGGGACTACGAGCAGTACTTC
>.|many|TRBV4-1|TRBJ2-3
CASSQQVPNTQYF
TGCGCCAGCAGCCAGCAAGTCCCAAATACGCAGTATTTT
>.|many|TRBV18|TRBJ1-5
CASSLEYASQPQHF
TGTGCCAGCTCACTGGAATACGCAAGTCAGCCCCAGCATTTT
>TRBD1|many|TRBV6-6|TRBJ1-5
CASKGQGDNQPQHF
TGTGCCAGCAAGGGACAGGGGGACAATCAGCCCCAGCATTTT
>.|many|TRBV7-9|TRBJ2-7
CASSLGDEQYF
TGTGCCAGCAGCCTGGGGGACGAGCAGTACTTC
>TRBD1|many|TRBV4-3|TRBJ2-1
CASSPDRGRQFF
TGCGCCAGCAGCCCGGACAGGGGCAGACAGTTCTTC
>.|medium-sized|TRBV5-4|TRBJ1-2
CASSSSQSGRANYGYTF
TGTGCCAGCAGCTCTAGCCAATCGGGCCGAGCTAACTATGGCTACACCTTC
>.|many|TRBV7-3|TRBJ2-7
CASSLGPTPYEQYF
TGTGCCAGCAGCTTAGGACCAACACCCTACGAGCAGTACTTC
>.|many|TRBV15|TRBJ2-3
CATSRRDLRSGDTQYF
TGTGCCACCAGCCGCCGGGACCTCCGCTCCGGAGATACGCAGTATTTT
>TRBD1|medium-sized|TRBV5-6|TRBJ1-2
CASSFVQGAGYGYTF
TGTGCCAGCAGCTTTGTGCAGGGGGCAGGCTATGGCTACACCTTC
>.|many|TRBV5-8|TRBJ2-7
CASSSQGGYEQYF
TGTGCCAGCAGCTCCCAAGGGGGCTACGAGCAGTACTTC
>.|many|TRBV11-2|TRBJ1-2
CASRQGVSGYTF
TGTGCCAGCAGACAGGGCGTTAGTGGCTACACCTTC
>TRBD1|many|TRBV6-6|TRBJ1-1
CASLNRGRAEAFF
TGTGCCAGCTTGAACAGGGGGAGGGCTGAAGCTTTCTTT
>.|.|TRBV7-9|TRBJ1-5
CASSLGTQPQHF
TGTGCCAGCAGCTTAGGTACGCAGCCCCAGCATTTT
>TRBD1|.|TRBV20-1|TRBJ2-7
CSARDPRQGNEQYF
TGCAGTGCTAGAGATCCTAGACAGGGTAACGAGCAGTACTTC